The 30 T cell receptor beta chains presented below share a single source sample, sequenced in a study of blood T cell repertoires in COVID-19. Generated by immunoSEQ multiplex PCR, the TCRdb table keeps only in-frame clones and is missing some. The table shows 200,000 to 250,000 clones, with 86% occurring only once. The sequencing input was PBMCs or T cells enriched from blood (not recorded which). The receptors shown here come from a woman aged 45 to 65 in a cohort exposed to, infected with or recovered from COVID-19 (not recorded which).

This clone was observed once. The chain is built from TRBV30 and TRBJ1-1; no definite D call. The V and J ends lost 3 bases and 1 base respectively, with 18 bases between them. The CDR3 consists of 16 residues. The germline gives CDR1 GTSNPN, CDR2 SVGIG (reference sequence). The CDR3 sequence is CAWRPQPNAGNTEAFF. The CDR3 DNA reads TGTGCCTGGAGGCCCCAACCCAACGCGGGGAACACTGAAGCTTTCTTT. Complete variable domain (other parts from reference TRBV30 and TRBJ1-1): SQTIHQWPATLVQPVGSPLSLECTVEGTSNPNLYWYRQAAGRGLQLLFYSVGIGQISSEVPQNLSASRPQDRQFILSSKKLLLSDSGFYLCAWRPQPNAGNTEAFFGQGTRLTVV.

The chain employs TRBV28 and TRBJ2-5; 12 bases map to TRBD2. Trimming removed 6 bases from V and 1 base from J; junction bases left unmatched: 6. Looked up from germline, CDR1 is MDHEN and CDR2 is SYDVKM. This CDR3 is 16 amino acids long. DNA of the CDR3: TGTGCCAGCAGCCGCGGACTAGCGGGGACCCAAGAGACCCAGTACTTC. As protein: CASSRGLAGTQETQYF.

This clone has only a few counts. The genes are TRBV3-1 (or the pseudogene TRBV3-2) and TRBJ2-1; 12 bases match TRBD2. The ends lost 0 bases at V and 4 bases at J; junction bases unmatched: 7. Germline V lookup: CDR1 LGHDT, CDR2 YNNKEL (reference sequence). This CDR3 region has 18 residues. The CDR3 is CASSQDSTSGGVYNEQFF. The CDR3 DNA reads TGTGCCAGCAGCCAAGATTCGACTAGCGGGGGAGTATACAATGAGCAGTTCTTC.

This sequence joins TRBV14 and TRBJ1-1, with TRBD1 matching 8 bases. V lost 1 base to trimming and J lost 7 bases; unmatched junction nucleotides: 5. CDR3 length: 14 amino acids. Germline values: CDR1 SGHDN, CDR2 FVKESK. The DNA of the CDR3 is TGTGCCAGCAGCCAAGGCAGGGGGCGAGTTGAAGCTTTCTTT. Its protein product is CASSQGRGRVEAFF.

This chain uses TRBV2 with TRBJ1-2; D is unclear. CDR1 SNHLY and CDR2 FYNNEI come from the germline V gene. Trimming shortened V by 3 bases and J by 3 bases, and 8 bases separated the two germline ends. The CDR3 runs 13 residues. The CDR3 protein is CASSESVYYGYTF. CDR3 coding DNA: TGTGCCAGCAGTGAGTCCGTGTACTATGGCTACACCTTC.

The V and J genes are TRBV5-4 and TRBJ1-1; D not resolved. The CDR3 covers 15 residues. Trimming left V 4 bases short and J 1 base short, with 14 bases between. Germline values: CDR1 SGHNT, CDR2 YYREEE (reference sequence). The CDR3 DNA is TGTGCCAGCAGCGCCGGACTTCAGGAGAACACTGAAGCTTTCTTT. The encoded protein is CASSAGLQENTEAFF.

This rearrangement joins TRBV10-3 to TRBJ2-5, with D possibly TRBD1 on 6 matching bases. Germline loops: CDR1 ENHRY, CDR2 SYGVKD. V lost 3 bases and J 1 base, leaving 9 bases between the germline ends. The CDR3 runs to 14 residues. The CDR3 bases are TGTGCCATCAGTGACGCCAGGGGCCAAGAGACCCAGTACTTC. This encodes CAISDARGQETQYF.

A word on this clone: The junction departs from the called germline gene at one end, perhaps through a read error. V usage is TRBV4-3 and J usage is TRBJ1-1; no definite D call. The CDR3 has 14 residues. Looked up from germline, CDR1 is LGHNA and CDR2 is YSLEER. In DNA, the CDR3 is TGCGCCAGCAGCCAAGATAGATTGAACTCTGAAGCTTTCTTT. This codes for CASSQDRLNSEAFF.

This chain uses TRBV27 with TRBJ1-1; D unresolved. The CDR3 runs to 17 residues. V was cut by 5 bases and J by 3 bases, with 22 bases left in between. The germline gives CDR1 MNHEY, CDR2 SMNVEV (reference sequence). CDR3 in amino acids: CASSALAVFAEDTEAFF. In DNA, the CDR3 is TGTGCCAGCAGTGCCCTGGCCGTATTCGCGGAGGACACTGAAGCTTTCTTT.

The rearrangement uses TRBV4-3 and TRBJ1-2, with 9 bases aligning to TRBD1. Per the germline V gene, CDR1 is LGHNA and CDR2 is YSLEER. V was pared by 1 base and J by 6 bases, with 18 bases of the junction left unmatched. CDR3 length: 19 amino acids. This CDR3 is CASSQARTGARFESDGYTF. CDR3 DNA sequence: TGCGCCAGCAGCCAAGCTCGGACAGGGGCCCGGTTTGAGTCTGATGGCTACACCTTC.

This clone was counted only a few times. The CDR3 sequence: CASSSLTGNVETQYF. The CDR3 DNA sequence: TGTGCCAGCAGCAGCTTGACAGGGAATGTGGAGACCCAGTACTTC. The chain carries TRBV5-6 and TRBJ2-5, with 7 bases matching TRBD1. V lost 4 bases to trimming and J lost 5 bases; unmatched junction nucleotides: 11. The CDR3 length is 15 residues. Germline V gene lookup returns CDR1 SGHDT and CDR2 YYEEEE.

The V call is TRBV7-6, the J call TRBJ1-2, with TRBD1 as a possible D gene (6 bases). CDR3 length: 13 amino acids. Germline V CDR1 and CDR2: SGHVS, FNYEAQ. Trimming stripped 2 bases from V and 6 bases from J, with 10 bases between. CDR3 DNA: TGTGCCAGCAGCTTATCACAGGGTGATGGCTACACCTTC. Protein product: CASSLSQGDGYTF.

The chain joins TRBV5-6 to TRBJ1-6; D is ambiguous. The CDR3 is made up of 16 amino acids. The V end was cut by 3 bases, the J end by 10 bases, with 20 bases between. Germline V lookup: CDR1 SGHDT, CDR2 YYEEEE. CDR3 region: CASSSRQEGFRSPLHF. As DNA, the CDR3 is TGTGCCAGCAGCTCGCGCCAGGAGGGCTTTCGGTCACCCCTCCACTTT. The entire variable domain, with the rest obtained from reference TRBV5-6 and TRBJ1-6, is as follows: DAGVTQSPTHLIKTRGQQVTLRCSPKSGHDTVSWYQQALGQGPQFIFQYYEEEERQRGNFPDRFSGHQFPNYSSELNVNALLLGDSALYLCASSSRQEGFRSPLHFGNGTRLTVT.

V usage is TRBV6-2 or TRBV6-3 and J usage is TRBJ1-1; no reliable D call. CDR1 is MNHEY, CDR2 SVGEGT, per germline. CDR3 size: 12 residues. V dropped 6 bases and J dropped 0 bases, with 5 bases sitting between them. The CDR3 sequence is CASSSVNTEAFF. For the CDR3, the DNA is TGTGCCAGCAGCAGCGTGAACACTGAAGCTTTCTTT.

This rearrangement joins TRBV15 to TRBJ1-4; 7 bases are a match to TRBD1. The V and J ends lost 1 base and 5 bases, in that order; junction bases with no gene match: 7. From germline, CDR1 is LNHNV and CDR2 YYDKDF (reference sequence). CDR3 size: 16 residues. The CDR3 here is CATSRAVGRGNEKLFF. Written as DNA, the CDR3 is TGTGCCACCAGCAGAGCCGTGGGCAGGGGGAATGAAAAACTGTTTTTT.

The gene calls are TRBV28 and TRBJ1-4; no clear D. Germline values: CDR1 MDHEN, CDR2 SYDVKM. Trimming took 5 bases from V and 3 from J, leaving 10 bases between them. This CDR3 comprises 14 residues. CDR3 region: CASSTRRANEKLFF. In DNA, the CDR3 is TGTGCCAGCAGTACCCGACGGGCTAATGAAAAACTGTTTTTT.

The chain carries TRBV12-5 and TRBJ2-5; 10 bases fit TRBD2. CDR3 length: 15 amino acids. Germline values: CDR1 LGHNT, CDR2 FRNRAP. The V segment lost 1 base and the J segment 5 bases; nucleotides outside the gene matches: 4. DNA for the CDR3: TGTGCTAGTGGTTTGGGAGCGGGGGGGCATGAGACCCAGTACTTC. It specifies CASGLGAGGHETQYF.

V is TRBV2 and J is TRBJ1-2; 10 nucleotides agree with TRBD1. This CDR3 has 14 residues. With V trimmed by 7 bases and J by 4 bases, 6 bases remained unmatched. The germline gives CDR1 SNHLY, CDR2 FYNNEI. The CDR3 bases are TGTGCCAGCACCCGGGGACAGGGGATCTATGGCTACACCTTC. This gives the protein CASTRGQGIYGYTF.

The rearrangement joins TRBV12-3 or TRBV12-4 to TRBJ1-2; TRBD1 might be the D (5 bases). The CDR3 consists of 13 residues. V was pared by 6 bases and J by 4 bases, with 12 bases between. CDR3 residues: CASSPRVAYGYTF. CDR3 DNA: TGTGCCAGCAGCCCCAGGGTCGCCTATGGCTACACCTTC.

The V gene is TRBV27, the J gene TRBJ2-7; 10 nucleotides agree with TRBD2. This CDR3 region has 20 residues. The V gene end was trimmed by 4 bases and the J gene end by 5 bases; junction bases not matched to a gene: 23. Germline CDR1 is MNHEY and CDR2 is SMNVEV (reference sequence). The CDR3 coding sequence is TGTGCCAGCAGTTCCCTCGATTGGCATAGCGGGGGGAGTTTAGGGAACGAGCAGTACTTC. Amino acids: CASSSLDWHSGGSLGNEQYF.

DNA of the CDR3: TGTGCCAGCAGTTCATCTACGCGGGACAGTTACTATGGCTACACCTTC. Translated, it gives CASSSSTRDSYYGYTF. The chain recombines TRBV6-2 or TRBV6-3 with TRBJ1-2, with TRBD1 matching 7 bases. This CDR3 comprises 16 residues. The junction had 11 bases not matched to a gene; V was cut back by 4 bases and J by 3 bases. Germline V gives CDR1 MNHEY, CDR2 SVGEGT.

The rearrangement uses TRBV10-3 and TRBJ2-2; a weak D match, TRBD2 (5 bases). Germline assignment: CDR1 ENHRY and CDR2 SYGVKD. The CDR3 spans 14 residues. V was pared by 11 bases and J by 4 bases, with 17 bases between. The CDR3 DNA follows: TGTGCCCCCCCGGCGCAGGAGGTCACCGGGGAGCTGTTTTTT. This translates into CAPPAQEVTGELFF.

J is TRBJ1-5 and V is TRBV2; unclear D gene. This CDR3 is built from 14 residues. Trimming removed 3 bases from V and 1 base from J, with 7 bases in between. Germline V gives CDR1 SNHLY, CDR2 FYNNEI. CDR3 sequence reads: CASSDGQSNQPQHF. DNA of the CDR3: TGTGCCAGCAGTGATGGGCAGAGCAATCAGCCCCAGCATTTT.

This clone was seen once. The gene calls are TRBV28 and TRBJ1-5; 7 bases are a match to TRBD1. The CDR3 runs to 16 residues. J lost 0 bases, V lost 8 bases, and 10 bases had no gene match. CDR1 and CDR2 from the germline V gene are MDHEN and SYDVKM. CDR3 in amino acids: CASRTGRAYSNQPQHF. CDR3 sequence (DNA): TGTGCCAGCCGGACAGGAAGAGCATATAGCAATCAGCCCCAGCATTTT.

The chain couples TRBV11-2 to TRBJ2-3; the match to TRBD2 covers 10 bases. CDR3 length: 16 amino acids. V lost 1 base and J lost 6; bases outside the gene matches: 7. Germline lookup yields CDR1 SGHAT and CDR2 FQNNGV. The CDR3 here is CASSLGGSGGYDTQYF. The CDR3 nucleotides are TGTGCCAGCAGCTTAGGTGGTAGCGGGGGGTATGATACGCAGTATTTT.

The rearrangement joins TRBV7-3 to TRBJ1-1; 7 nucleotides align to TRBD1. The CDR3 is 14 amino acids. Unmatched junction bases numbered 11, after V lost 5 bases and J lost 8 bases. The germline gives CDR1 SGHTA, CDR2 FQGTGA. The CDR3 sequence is CASSLGTVQAEAFF. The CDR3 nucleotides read TGTGCCAGCAGCCTCGGGACAGTACAGGCGGAAGCTTTCTTT.

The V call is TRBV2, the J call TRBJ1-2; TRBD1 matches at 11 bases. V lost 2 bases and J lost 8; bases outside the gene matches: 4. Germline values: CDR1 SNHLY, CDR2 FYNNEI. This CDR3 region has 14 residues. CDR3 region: CASSEPGQGVGYTF. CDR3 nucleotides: TGTGCCAGCAGTGAACCGGGACAGGGGGTCGGCTACACCTTC.

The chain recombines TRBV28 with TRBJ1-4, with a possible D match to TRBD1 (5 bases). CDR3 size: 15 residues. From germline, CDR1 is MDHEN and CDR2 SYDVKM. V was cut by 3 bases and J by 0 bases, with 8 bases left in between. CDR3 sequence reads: CASSFGGATNEKLFF. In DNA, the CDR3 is TGTGCCAGCAGTTTCGGGGGGGCAACTAATGAAAAACTGTTTTTT.

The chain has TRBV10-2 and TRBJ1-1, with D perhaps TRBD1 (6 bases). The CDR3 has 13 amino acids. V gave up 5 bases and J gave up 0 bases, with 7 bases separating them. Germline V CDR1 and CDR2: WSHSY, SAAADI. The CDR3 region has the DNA TGCGCCAGCAGTAACAGGGTGAACACTGAAGCTTTCTTT. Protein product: CASSNRVNTEAFF.

CDR3 bases: TGTGCCAGCTCACCGGGCTCGGGAAACGCTGAAGCTTTCTTT. It translates to CASSPGSGNAEAFF. The chain links TRBV18 to TRBJ1-1; D gene ambiguous. V lost 3 bases, J lost 6 bases, and 14 bases lay in between. The germline V gene encodes CDR1 KGHSH and CDR2 LQKENI. The CDR3 has 14 residues. Filled out from reference TRBV18 and TRBJ1-1, the complete variable domain reads NAGVMQNPRHLVRRRGQEARLRCSPMKGHSHVYWYRQLPEEGLKFMVYLQKENIIDESGMPKERFSAEFPKEGPSILRIQQVVRGDSAAYFCASSPGSGNAEAFFGQGTRLTVV.